The 10 T cell receptor beta chains reported below all come from one sample, sequenced in a study of shared clonotypes between healthy human individuals. This table comes from immunoSEQ multiplex PCR, and its TCRdb copy is limited to in-frame clones, with some not included. The sample yields some 2,000,000 clones, 85% to 95% seen once. Sample: naive CD4+ T cells sorted from blood. Subset given: CD45RA+ positively selected. The receptors here all came from a man aged 18 to 35 in good health.

The chain has TRBV10-1 and TRBJ1-4, with TRBD1 matching over 8 bases. Germline CDR1 reads WNHNN; CDR2 reads SYGVQD (reference sequence). The CDR3 consists of 15 residues. The junction had 5 bases not matched to a gene; V was cut back by 4 bases and J by 4 bases. As DNA, the CDR3 is TGCGCCAGCAGTGCCGGGACAGGAGATAATGAAAAACTGTTTTTT. Protein product: CASSAGTGDNEKLFF.

This chain links TRBV9 with TRBJ1-2, with TRBD1 as a possible D gene (6 bases). V was pared by 4 bases and J by 6 bases, with 19 bases between. Germline V CDR1 and CDR2: SGDLS, YYNGEE. The CDR3 runs to 15 residues. The CDR3 DNA reads TGTGCCAGCAGCCCTCGAGGGGGGTGGAATCATGGCTACACCTTC. It codes for CASSPRGGWNHGYTF.

The sample holds a few counts of this clone. The rearrangement joins TRBV10-3 to TRBJ1-6; D is uncertain. Germline V gene lookup returns CDR1 ENHRY and CDR2 SYGVKD. Trimming left V 2 bases short and J 9 bases short, with 5 bases between. The CDR3 spans 12 residues. In nucleotides, the CDR3 is TGTGCCATCAGTGAGGGGTTTTCACCCCTCCACTTT. Its translation is CAISEGFSPLHF.

The chain links TRBV15 to TRBJ2-7, with D possibly TRBD1 on 6 matching bases. The CDR3 runs 15 residues. V gave up 1 base and J gave up 3 bases, with 13 bases separating them. Germline lookup yields CDR1 LNHNV and CDR2 YYDKDF (reference sequence). CDR3 protein: CATSRGGQGDYEQYF. CDR3 nucleotide sequence: TGTGCCACCAGCAGAGGGGGGCAGGGAGACTACGAGCAGTACTTC.

This chain connects TRBV6-4 to TRBJ2-5, with 9 bases fitting TRBD1. CDR3 length equals 13 residues. Germline assignment: CDR1 MRHNA and CDR2 SNTAGT. The junction had 2 bases not matched to a gene; V was cut back by 5 bases and J by 4 bases. CDR3 in amino acids: CASSPTGGETQYF. For the CDR3, the DNA is TGTGCCAGCAGTCCGACAGGGGGAGAGACCCAGTACTTC.

The V gene is TRBV19, the J gene TRBJ1-1; D gene ambiguous. The CDR3 totals 15 residues. Germline V gene data show CDR1 as LNHDA and CDR2 as SQIVND (reference sequence). Trimming took off 4 bases at V and 0 bases at J, with 12 bases between the two ends. The CDR3 region is CASSTSTRLNTEAFF. The CDR3 DNA reads as TGTGCCAGTAGTACCTCGACCCGATTGAACACTGAAGCTTTCTTT.

The chain has TRBV6-4 and TRBJ2-1, with D perhaps matching TRBD2 (6 bases). Deletions cut 6 bases from V and 9 bases from J, with 18 bases between. This CDR3 spans 14 amino acids. Germline lookup yields CDR1 MRHNA and CDR2 SNTAGT. CDR3 in amino acids: CASSQGLAFSEQFF. CDR3 nucleotide sequence: TGTGCCAGCAGCCAAGGGCTAGCGTTTAGTGAGCAGTTCTTC.

The chain carries TRBV6-4 and TRBJ2-1, with 11 bases aligning to TRBD2. CDR1 is MRHNA, CDR2 SNTAGT, per germline. The CDR3 is 15 residues long. V gave up 6 bases and J gave up 4 bases; unmatched junction bases: 5. The CDR3 nucleotides read TGTGCCAGCAGCGCTAGCGGGGGGCATTACAATGAGCAGTTCTTC. Residues: CASSASGGHYNEQFF.

The chain joins TRBV7-9 to TRBJ2-3, with D tentatively TRBD1 (6 bases). CDR3 length equals 18 residues. V lost 6 bases and J lost 2, with 24 bases in between. The V gene's germline CDR1 is SEHNR and CDR2 FQNEAQ (reference sequence). In nucleotides, the CDR3 is TGTGCCAGCAGTCCGTCCGGGACACATCGCCCCTACACAGATACGCAGTATTTT. This encodes CASSPSGTHRPYTDTQYF.

The chain links TRBV27 to TRBJ1-6, with TRBD1 as a possible D gene (5 bases). The CDR3 spans 15 residues. Trimming cost V 4 bases and J 4 bases, with 11 bases left between them. CDR1 is MNHEY, CDR2 SMNVEV, per germline (reference sequence). The DNA for the CDR3 is TGTGCCAGCAGTTGGGAGGGGCCGTATAATTCACCCCTCCACTTT. Its translation is CASSWEGPYNSPLHF.